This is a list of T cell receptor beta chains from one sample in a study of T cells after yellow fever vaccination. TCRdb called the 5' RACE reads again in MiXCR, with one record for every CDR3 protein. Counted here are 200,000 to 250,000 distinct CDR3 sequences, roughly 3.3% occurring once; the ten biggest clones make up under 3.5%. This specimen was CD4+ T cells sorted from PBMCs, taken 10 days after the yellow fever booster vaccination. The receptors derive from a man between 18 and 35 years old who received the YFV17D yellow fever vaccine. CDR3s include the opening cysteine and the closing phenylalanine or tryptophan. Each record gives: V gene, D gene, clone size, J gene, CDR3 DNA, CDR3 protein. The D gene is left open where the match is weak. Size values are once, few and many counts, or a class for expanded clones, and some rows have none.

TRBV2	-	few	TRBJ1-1	TGTGCCAGCACATGGGGAGAAGGCACTGAAGCTTTCTTT	CASTWGEGTEAFF
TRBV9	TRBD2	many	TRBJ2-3	TGTGCCAGCAGCGTCGGGGGGGCCGGAGATACGCAGTATTTT	CASSVGGAGDTQYF
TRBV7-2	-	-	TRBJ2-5	TGTGCCAGCAGACGGGCCCTAGGAGGGGAGACCCAGTACTTC	CASRRALGGETQYF
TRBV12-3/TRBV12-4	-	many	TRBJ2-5	TGTGCCAGCAGTGGGACGTGGGAGACCCAGTACTTC	CASSGTWETQYF
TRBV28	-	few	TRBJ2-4	TGTGCCAGCACAATTCCCGGACTATCCAAAAACATTCAGTACTTC	CASTIPGLSKNIQYF
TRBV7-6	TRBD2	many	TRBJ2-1	TGTGCCAGCAGCTTAGGGGTAGGGGAGGGGAATGAGCAGTTCTTC	CASSLGVGEGNEQFF
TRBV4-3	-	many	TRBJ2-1	TGCGCCAGCAGCCAAGATATGTCCGGGGGTTCCTACAATGAGCAGTTCTTC	CASSQDMSGGSYNEQFF
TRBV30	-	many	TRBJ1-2	TGTGCCTGGTCTGTGGCGCGGGTTTACACCTTC	CAWSVARVYTF
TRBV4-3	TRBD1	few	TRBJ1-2	TGCGCCAGCAGCCGAGCTCCCCAGGGGGCATTGCACTATGGCTACACCTTC	CASSRAPQGALHYGYTF
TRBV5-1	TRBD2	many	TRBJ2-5	TGCGCCAGCAGTAAAGAGCGGGGAGAGACCCAGTACTTC	CASSKERGETQYF
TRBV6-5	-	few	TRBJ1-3	TGTGCCAGCAGTAGGGGGGAGATCGCGGACACCATATATTTT	CASSRGEIADTIYF
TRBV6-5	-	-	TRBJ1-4	TGTGCCAGCAGTTCAGACAGGCCTAATGAAAAACTGTTTTTT	CASSSDRPNEKLFF
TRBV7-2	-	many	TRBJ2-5	TGTGCCAGCAGCGCGGACAAAGAGACCCAGTACTTC	CASSADKETQYF
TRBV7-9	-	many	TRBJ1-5	TGTGCCAGCAGCACGAATCAGCCCCAGCATTTT	CASSTNQPQHF
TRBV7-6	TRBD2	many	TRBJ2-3	TGTGCCAGCAGCTTAATAGCGGGGGGGTCCCGAAGCACAGATACGCAGTATTTT	CASSLIAGGSRSTDTQYF
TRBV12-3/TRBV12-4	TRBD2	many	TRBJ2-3	TGTGCCAGCATAGCGGGGGGCACAGATACGCAGTATTTT	CASIAGGTDTQYF
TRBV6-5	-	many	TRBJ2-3	TGTGCCAGCAGACGAGGAGGGCCAGATACGCAGTATTTT	CASRRGGPDTQYF
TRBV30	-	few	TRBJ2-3	TGTGCCTGGTATTCGCCAGATACGCAGTATTTT	CAWYSPDTQYF
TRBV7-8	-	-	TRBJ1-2	TGTGCCAGCAGCCTTACAGAGAGTACTAACTATGGCTACACCTTC	CASSLTESTNYGYTF
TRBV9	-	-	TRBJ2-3	TGTGCCAGCAGCGCTACTCGGGATACGCAGTATTTT	CASSATRDTQYF
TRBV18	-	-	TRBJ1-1	TGTGCCAGCTCACCACAGGGTACGGGAGCTTTCTTT	CASSPQGTGAFF
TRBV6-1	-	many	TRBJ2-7	TGTGCCAGCAGTGTTACAGGGAAGTGGGAGCAGTACTTC	CASSVTGKWEQYF
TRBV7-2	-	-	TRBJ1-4	TGTGCCAGCAGCTTAGCAAGGGTCTTTAATGAAAAACTGTTTTTT	CASSLARVFNEKLFF
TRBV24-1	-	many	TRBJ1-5	TGTGCCACCAGGCCCCCCAGACTCCCAGGACCGGGGAAATGTAGAAGCAATCAGCCCCAGCATTTT	CATRPPRLPGPGKCRSNQPQHF
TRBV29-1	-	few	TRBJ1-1	TGCAGCGTTGAAGAGGGAGCAGCTTTCTTT	CSVEEGAAFF
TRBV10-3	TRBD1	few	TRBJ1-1	TGTGCCATCAAGTCCCAGGGGGCGACTGAAGCTTTCTTT	CAIKSQGATEAFF
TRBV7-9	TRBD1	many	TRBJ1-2	TGTGCCAGCAGCGGCGGACAGGGGGTCGGCTACACCTTC	CASSGGQGVGYTF
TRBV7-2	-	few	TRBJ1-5	TGTGCCAGCAGCTTAGCGTCTCAGAATAGCAATCAGCCCCAGCATTTT	CASSLASQNSNQPQHF
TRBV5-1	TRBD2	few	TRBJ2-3	TGCGCCAGCAGCTCTCTTCCCGGACTTGGACTAGCGGGGGGGCATTCAGATACGCAGTATTTT	CASSSLPGLGLAGGHSDTQYF
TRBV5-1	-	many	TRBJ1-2	TGCGCCAGCAGCTTGGCTAAGTCGTCCGGGGGCTACACCTTC	CASSLAKSSGGYTF
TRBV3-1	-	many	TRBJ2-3	TGTGCCACCGCAAGGGACCCTTCGTTCGATACGCAGTATTTT	CATARDPSFDTQYF
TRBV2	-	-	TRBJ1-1	TGTGCCAGTACCCCGACCGTAGACACTGAAGCTTTCTTT	CASTPTVDTEAFF
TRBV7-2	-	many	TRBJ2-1	TGTGCCAGCAGCTTAGAGTACGGGATTCAGTTCTTC	CASSLEYGIQFF
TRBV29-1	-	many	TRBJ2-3	TGCAGCGTTGCACGAGGGACAGATACGCAGTATTTT	CSVARGTDTQYF
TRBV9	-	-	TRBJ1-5	TGTGCCAGCAGCGTCGGACCGATGGGTCAGCCCCAGCATTTT	CASSVGPMGQPQHF
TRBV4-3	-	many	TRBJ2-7	TGCGCCAGCAGCCAAGGGGTGGCAAGACACTACGAGCAGTACTTC	CASSQGVARHYEQYF
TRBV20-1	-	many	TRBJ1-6	TGCAGTGCTAGTACAGGGCCGAGCTCCTATAATTCACCCCTCCACTTT	CSASTGPSSYNSPLHF
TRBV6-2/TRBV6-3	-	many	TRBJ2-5	TGTGCCAGCAGTCCCCGACAGGTGGAGACCCAGTACTTC	CASSPRQVETQYF
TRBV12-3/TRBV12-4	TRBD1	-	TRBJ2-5	TGTGCCAGCAGGATCGGGACAGCTCAAGAGACCCAGTACTTC	CASRIGTAQETQYF
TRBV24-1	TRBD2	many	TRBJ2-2	TGTGCCACCTCGAGCGGGGGCGACGGGGAGCTGTTTTTT	CATSSGGDGELFF
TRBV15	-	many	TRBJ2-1	TGTGCCACCGAAAGCGGGGACAACTACAATGAGCAGTTCTTC	CATESGDNYNEQFF
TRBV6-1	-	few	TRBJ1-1	TGTGCCAGCAGTGAATATCTGGGGTTCGAAGCTTTCTTT	CASSEYLGFEAFF
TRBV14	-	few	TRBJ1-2	TGTGCCAGCAGCCAAGGCCTCAACGGCTATGGCTACACCTTC	CASSQGLNGYGYTF
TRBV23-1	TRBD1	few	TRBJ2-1	TGCGCCAGCAGTCTTCGACAGGGGAACCTCTTC	CASSLRQGNLF
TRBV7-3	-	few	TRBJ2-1	TGTGCCAGCAGCCTGGGGCCAGGTGCCTACAATGAGCAGTTCTTC	CASSLGPGAYNEQFF
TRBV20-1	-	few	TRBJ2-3	TGCAGTGCTCCCGACAGATCTCCCACAGATACGCAGTATTTT	CSAPDRSPTDTQYF
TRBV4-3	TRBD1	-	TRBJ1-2	TGCGCCAGCAGCCAAGACGACAGGGCCAACGTCTATGGCTACACCTTC	CASSQDDRANVYGYTF
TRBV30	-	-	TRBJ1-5	TGTGCCTGGAGTGGTGGGGGGCCCCAGCATTTT	CAWSGGGPQHF
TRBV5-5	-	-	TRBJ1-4	TGTGCCAGCAGCTCGATGAACATGGGTGAAAAACTGTTTTTT	CASSSMNMGEKLFF
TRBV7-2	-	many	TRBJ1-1	TGTGCCAGCAGCTACGCCACAGCTACGAACACTGAAGCTTTCTTT	CASSYATATNTEAFF
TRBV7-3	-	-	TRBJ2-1	TGTGCCAGCAGCCCTACTAGTCCGGGGGAGCAGTTCTTC	CASSPTSPGEQFF